This T cell receptor beta chain stems from a study of shared clonotypes between healthy human individuals. CD8 cells regarded as naive lacked CD45RO, were positively chosen for CCR7, and omitted terminally differentiated effector memory CD45RA+ cells. Produced via immunoSEQ multiplex PCR; TCRdb's table is partial and in-frame only. The table records fewer than 1 million clones, approximately 96% of them present only once. The V and J ends lost 4 bases and 3 bases respectively, with 13 bases between them. This CDR3 is built from 14 residues. Per germline, CDR1 MNHEY and CDR2 SMNVEV (reference sequence).

The specimen was naive CD8+ T cells sorted from blood. The genes are TRBV27 and TRBJ2-7, with no clear D. This sequence was found in a man aged 25-40 years in good health. CDR3 bases: TGTGCCAGCAGTTCCGGGTGGCGAAACTACGAGCAGTACTTC. Amino acids: CASSSGWRNYEQYF.